This T cell receptor (beta chain) was sequenced during a study of CD8 T cells in ankylosing spondylitis (dated by TCRdb to between 2016 and 2019). Looking at the study overall: To find TCR variants linked to disease, the study profiled T cell receptor beta repertoires in ankylosing spondylitis patients and healthy donors. Samples of peripheral blood were taken, and for ankylosing spondylitis patients, synovial fluid was collected as well. The whole study cohort included roughly 110 healthy donors and 25 ankylosing spondylitis patients.

Germline trimming: 6 bases from V, 1 base from J; junction bases outside gene matches: 3. Based on the germline V gene, the CDR1 and CDR2 sequences are MNHNS and SASEGT. The CDR3 sequence holds 14 residues, the cysteine and phenylalanine included. CDR3 DNA is the only sequence kept; it has 42 bases, read in frame from the first base. The sample was run on an Illumina HiSeq 2500. Quantitative 5'-RACE with molecular barcodes was used to prepare TCR beta libraries. The authors processed their data as follows. Disease-linked TCR variants were identified with a new computational method built on a probabilistic model of VDJ rearrangement. In-frame beta chains were kept once TCRdb had trimmed the public reads at Q25 with fastp and called clones with MiXCR. CDR3 protein duplicates are merged, each entry listing the most common genes and DNA. The V and J calls, along with clone size, are taken from TCRdb and not from the paper's own processing. The sample table records fewer than 250,000 distinct CDR3 sequences; under 12% of these occur just once. The ten most abundant clones make up over 20% of the sample.

Broader findings and caveats from the paper: In peripheral blood, the disease-linked clones were found at relatively low frequencies and had a CD8+ phenotype. Some motif variants had previously been reported in the synovial fluid and blood of reactive arthritis patients, which suggests shared mechanisms of disease initiation. Blood from ankylosing spondylitis patients appeared to be characterized by a TCR beta motif made up of about 8 highly homologous amino acid variants. According to the report, matched synovial fluid samples from ankylosing spondylitis patients were significantly enriched for the disease-linked clones.

This clonotype showed up many times. The antigen it recognizes is unknown. One base away there is no much larger clone; base qualities are not given. This TCR was recovered from a male donor with ankylosing spondylitis or in good health (not recorded which). The specimen was blood, either unsorted or a sorted T cell fraction (not recorded which). Recombination connected TRBV6-1 to TRBJ1-5; 7 middle bases align to TRBD1. The nucleotide sequence is given as TGTGCCAGCAGGACAGGGTTAAGCAATCAGCCCCAGCATTTT. Translated, this is CASRTGLSNQPQHF.